This T cell receptor beta chain was recovered during a study of T-cell reconstitution after alpha-beta-depleted transplantation in children. Notes on the study in general: Day-60 TCRbeta diversity that was high in some patients was derived from surviving recipient T cells and thymic progenitors.

Concerning this clonotype itself: Its antigen remains unidentified.

The CDR3 has 14 residues. In germline, CDR1 is KGHDR, CDR2 SFDVKD. Deletions cut 9 bases from V and 5 bases from J, with 16 bases between. Unique molecular identifiers were used to barcode this TCRbeta library. MiXCR was run by TCRdb on the PCR reads, yielding one entry per CDR3 protein. This table holds about 600,000 distinct CDR3 sequences, under 30% found once. The chain carries TRBV24-1 and TRBJ2-1, with TRBD2 as a possible D gene (6 bases). This sample comprised PBMCs, mostly from graft donor cells, obtained 360 days after TCRalphabeta/CD19-depleted stem cell transplant. The clonotype originates from a boy under three years old who had a stem cell transplant for acute myeloid leukemia, so the T cells may come from the graft donor. The CDR3 region is CATGLTSVDNEQFF. CDR3 nucleotides: TGTGCCACCGGGCTGACTAGTGTGGACAATGAGCAGTTCTTC.